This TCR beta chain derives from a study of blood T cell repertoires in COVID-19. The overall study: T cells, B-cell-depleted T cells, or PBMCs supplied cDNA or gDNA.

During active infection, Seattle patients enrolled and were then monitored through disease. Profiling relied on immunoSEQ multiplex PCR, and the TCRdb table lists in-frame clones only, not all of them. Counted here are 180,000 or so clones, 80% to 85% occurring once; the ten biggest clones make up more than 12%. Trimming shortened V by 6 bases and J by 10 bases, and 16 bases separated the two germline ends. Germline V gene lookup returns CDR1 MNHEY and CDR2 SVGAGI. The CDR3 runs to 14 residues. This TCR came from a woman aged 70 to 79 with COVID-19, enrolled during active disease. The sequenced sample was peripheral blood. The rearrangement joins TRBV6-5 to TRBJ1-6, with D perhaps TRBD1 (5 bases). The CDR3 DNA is TGTGCCAGCAGATTCGGACATCGTAACTCACCCCTCCACTTT. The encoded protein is CASRFGHRNSPLHF.